A selection of T cell receptor beta chains follows, all from one sample in a study of CD8 T cells in Susac syndrome. TCRdb fed the immunoSEQ multiplex PCR reads into MiXCR, producing one record per CDR3 protein. The data show about 240,000 distinct CDR3 sequences, around 96% seen once. The sample taken for sequencing was CD4+ T cells from PBMCs. The receptors here all came from a human donor with Susac syndrome. Both conserved end residues are part of each CDR3. D genes are given only for firm matches.

j_call: TRBJ2-7
d_call: -
v_call: TRBV11-2
cdr3_length: 14
cdr3_nt: TGTGCCAGCAGCATGGGCCCCGGCCCCTACGAGCAGTACTTC
cdr3_aa: CASSMGPGPYEQYF

j_call: TRBJ1-2
d_call: TRBD1
v_call: TRBV12-3/TRBV12-4
cdr3_length: 13
cdr3_nt: TGTGCCAGCAGTTTTGGCAGGGGGTATGGCTACACCTTC
cdr3_aa: CASSFGRGYGYTF

j_call: TRBJ2-5
d_call: -
v_call: TRBV30
cdr3_length: 12
cdr3_nt: TGTGCCGAAAAATCCCGCCAAGAGACCCAGTACTTC
cdr3_aa: CAEKSRQETQYF

j_call: TRBJ2-5
d_call: TRBD2
v_call: TRBV20-1
cdr3_length: 12
cdr3_nt: TGCAGTGGACTAGCCCCACGAGAGACCCAGTACTTC
cdr3_aa: CSGLAPRETQYF

j_call: TRBJ2-5
d_call: TRBD1
v_call: TRBV9
cdr3_length: 15
cdr3_nt: TGTGCCAGCAGCGCCAGGACAGGTACACAAGAGACCCAGTACTTC
cdr3_aa: CASSARTGTQETQYF

j_call: TRBJ2-4
d_call: -
v_call: TRBV9
cdr3_length: 14
cdr3_nt: TGTGCCAGCAGCGTAGGGTTGTCCAAAAACATTCAGTACTTC
cdr3_aa: CASSVGLSKNIQYF

j_call: TRBJ1-2
d_call: TRBD1
v_call: TRBV12-3/TRBV12-4
cdr3_length: 16
cdr3_nt: TGTGCCAGCAGTTTGCTGTTTGGACAGGGGGACTATGGCTACACCTTC
cdr3_aa: CASSLLFGQGDYGYTF

j_call: TRBJ1-1
d_call: TRBD1
v_call: TRBV3-1
cdr3_length: 15
cdr3_nt: TGTGCCAGCAGCCTCAAGGGGGCGCGGGACACTGAAGCTTTCTTT
cdr3_aa: CASSLKGARDTEAFF

j_call: TRBJ1-5
d_call: -
v_call: TRBV6-6
cdr3_length: 12
cdr3_nt: TGTGCCAGTTGGGACGGTGATCAGCCCCAGCATTTT
cdr3_aa: CASWDGDQPQHF

j_call: TRBJ2-7
d_call: TRBD2
v_call: TRBV12-3/TRBV12-4
cdr3_length: 18
cdr3_nt: TGTGCCAGCAGTTCCGGACTAGCGGGAGGGCCGAGCTCCTACGAGCAGTACTTC
cdr3_aa: CASSSGLAGGPSSYEQYF

j_call: TRBJ2-7
d_call: -
v_call: TRBV27
cdr3_length: 13
cdr3_nt: TGTGCCAGCCGAATCGGGGTGGGCTACGAGCAGTACTTC
cdr3_aa: CASRIGVGYEQYF

j_call: TRBJ1-2
d_call: TRBD1
v_call: TRBV29-1
cdr3_length: 16
cdr3_nt: TGCAGCGTCCCGGAGATAGTTGGAGGGGGCGCCTATGGCTACACCTTC
cdr3_aa: CSVPEIVGGGAYGYTF

j_call: TRBJ2-7
d_call: -
v_call: TRBV9
cdr3_length: 15
cdr3_nt: TGTGCCAGCAGCGTAGGGGGGGCCCCTCCCTACGAGCAGTACTTC
cdr3_aa: CASSVGGAPPYEQYF

j_call: TRBJ2-1
d_call: -
v_call: TRBV9
cdr3_length: 15
cdr3_nt: TGTGCCAGCAGCGTAGGGGCTAGCGAGCACAATGAGCAGTTCTTC
cdr3_aa: CASSVGASEHNEQFF